This paragraph covers one TCR beta chain sequence. The authors amplified TCR beta CDR3 regions from RNA transcripts. Amplification began with first-round RT-PCR using HTBI primers, then second-round multiplex PCR was performed. TCRdb re-derived calls from the multiplex PCR reads in MiXCR, one entry per CDR3 protein. The sample holds about 160,000 distinct CDR3 sequences, under 45% seen once. A duration under 3 months, NOSPECS ≥4, CAS ≥3 and moderate-to-severe activity characterized the donors with ophthalmopathy. PBMCs came from approximately 10 ml of fresh peripheral blood. This sample was included in a study of Graves' ophthalmopathy and Graves' hyperthyroidism. Germline V lookup: CDR1 ENHRY, CDR2 SYGVKD. The CDR3 is 13 amino acids. The J segment lost 5 bases and the V segment lost 6 bases, leaving 6 bases of the junction unmatched.

The J gene is TRBJ2-5, the V gene TRBV10-3; 7 bases are shared with TRBD1. Sequencing input: peripheral blood. This sequence was found in a man between 25 and 39 years old with Graves' ophthalmopathy. The CDR3 spells CAIRRQGRETQYF. The CDR3 DNA reads as TGTGCCATCAGACGACAGGGTCGGGAGACCCAGTACTTC.